What follows are 32 T cell receptor beta chains derived from one specimen sequenced in a study of cytomegalovirus exposure and HLA in healthy donors. The PCR ran on 60 Vbeta and 13 Jbeta primers. Sequencing was performed with immunoSEQ multiplex PCR; in TCRdb, only in-frame clones are kept and a portion is missing. The sample consists of approximately 200,000 clones, roughly 77% of them appearing once. The specimen sequenced was PBMCs. These TCRs come from a man younger than 45 in good health and CMV-seropositive.

This chain uses TRBV19 with TRBJ2-1, with TRBD2 matching over 14 bases. Germline V lookup: CDR1 LNHDA, CDR2 SQIVND (reference sequence). The CDR3 runs to 19 residues. V was clipped by 3 bases and J by 3 bases; unmatched bases: 10. This CDR3 reads CASSIPPGLAGGSYNEQFF. CDR3 bases: TGTGCCAGTAGTATCCCCCCCGGACTAGCGGGAGGTAGCTACAATGAGCAGTTCTTC.

The DNA for the CDR3 is TGCGCCAGCAGCCAAGTAGAAGGGGGTCGACAGTCTAATAATGAAAAACTGTTTTTT. This codes for CASSQVEGGRQSNNEKLFF. The J gene is TRBJ1-4, the V gene TRBV4-1, with D perhaps matching TRBD1 (6 bases). Trimming left V 1 base short and J 4 bases short, with 22 bases between. The V gene's germline CDR1 is MGHRA and CDR2 YSYEKL. CDR3 length: 19 residues.

The chain uses TRBV5-1 and TRBJ2-7; 11 bases agree with TRBD1. The V gene's germline CDR1 is SGHRS and CDR2 YFSETQ. The CDR3 spans 16 residues. The trim removed 5 bases at V and 3 bases at J, leaving 10 bases unmatched. The CDR3 protein is CASRQSPGTGGYEQYF. The CDR3 coding sequence is TGCGCCAGCAGACAGTCGCCCGGGACAGGGGGCTACGAGCAGTACTTC.

Concerning this clone: Additional DNA sequences in this sample encode the identical CDR3. The V and J genes are TRBV4-2 and TRBJ2-7; D not certain. CDR1 and CDR2 (germline): LGHNA, YNFKEQ. The CDR3 extends over 11 amino acids. Between the trimmed V and J ends, which lost 8 bases and 2 bases, there was a span of 7 bases. The DNA for the CDR3 is TGTGCCAGCGGAGCACCCTACGAGCAGTACTTC. Translating it yields CASGAPYEQYF.

The genes are TRBV9 and TRBJ1-2, with D unresolved. This CDR3 contains 13 residues. Trimming removed 0 bases at V and 5 bases at J, with 8 bases between. CDR1 SGDLS and CDR2 YYNGEE come from the germline V gene. The DNA of the CDR3 is TGTGCCAGCAGCGTAGCTTCGGGGTATGGCTACACCTTC. Protein product: CASSVASGYGYTF.

The genes are TRBV6-5 and TRBJ2-2; a possible D gene is TRBD1 (6 bases). Trimming took off 6 bases at V and 6 bases at J, with 17 bases between the two ends. This CDR3 contains 15 residues. Germline V gene sequence: CDR1 MNHEY, CDR2 SVGAGI. CDR3 in DNA: TGTGCCAGCAGCCGAGTAACAGGGTTATCCGGGGAGCTGTTTTTT. It codes for CASSRVTGLSGELFF.

This chain links TRBV7-6 with TRBJ2-1; 8 bases are shared with TRBD1. The ends lost 4 bases at V and 4 bases at J; junction bases unmatched: 6. CDR1 is SGHVS and CDR2 is FNYEAQ in the germline V gene. This CDR3 comprises 15 residues. CDR3 DNA: TGTGCCAGCAGCTACGGGACAGGAAAGTACAATGAGCAGTTCTTC. Translated: CASSYGTGKYNEQFF.

The V gene is TRBV5-1, the J gene TRBJ2-1; D perhaps matches TRBD2 (6 bases). Germline assignment: CDR1 SGHRS and CDR2 YFSETQ. V was clipped by 0 bases and J by 9 bases, with 13 bases between them. There are 14 residues in the CDR3. CDR3 in DNA: TGCGCCAGCAGCTTGGCGGGACTCCTCGGTGAGCAGTTCTTC. Amino acid sequence: CASSLAGLLGEQFF.

The chain couples TRBV4-1 to TRBJ2-7, with 9 bases fitting TRBD2. Germline V CDR1 and CDR2: MGHRA, YSYEKL. J lost 5 bases, V lost 1 base, and 15 bases had no gene match. The CDR3 is 18 amino acids. Here the CDR3 reads CASSQGQAGGPSSHEQYF. The CDR3 bases are TGCGCCAGCAGCCAAGGTCAGGCGGGAGGGCCTTCATCCCACGAGCAGTACTTC.

V usage is TRBV9 and J usage is TRBJ2-5; no clear D gene. CDR3 length: 13 amino acids. CDR1 SGDLS and CDR2 YYNGEE come from the germline V gene. The V gene lost 0 bases and the J gene lost 5 bases, with 8 bases spanning the gap. The CDR3 DNA reads as TGTGCCAGCAGCGTAGAAGCATACGAGACCCAGTACTTC. This gives the protein CASSVEAYETQYF.

V usage is TRBV7-6 and J usage is TRBJ1-5; 8 nucleotides line up with TRBD1. V was pared by 1 base and J by 2 bases, with 7 bases of the junction left unmatched. CDR3 length: 17 residues. Germline V gene lookup returns CDR1 SGHVS and CDR2 FNYEAQ. The CDR3 is CASSLGGTGGGNQPQHF. The DNA of the CDR3 is TGTGCCAGCAGCTTAGGCGGGACAGGCGGGGGCAATCAGCCCCAGCATTTT.

The gene calls are TRBV7-9 and TRBJ2-1; TRBD2 agrees at 12 bases. Losses at the gene ends were 5 bases for V and 4 bases for J; bases not matched to a gene: 6. CDR3 size: 16 residues. Per the germline V gene, CDR1 is SEHNR and CDR2 is FQNEAQ (reference sequence). CDR3: CASSPGGLAGYNEQFF. The CDR3 region has the DNA TGTGCCAGCAGCCCTGGAGGACTAGCGGGATACAATGAGCAGTTCTTC.

The CDR3 DNA follows: TGTGCCAGCAGCCCGCCGGGAGATGAGCAGTTCTTC. Encoded protein: CASSPPGDEQFF. The chain is built from TRBV4-2 and TRBJ2-1, with a tentative D call TRBD2 (6 bases). The CDR3 has 12 amino acids. Germline V gene lookup returns CDR1 LGHNA and CDR2 YNFKEQ. Trimming cost V 4 bases and J 8 bases, with 9 bases left between them.

The V and J genes are TRBV4-1 and TRBJ1-3; 8 bases line up with TRBD1. J gave up 2 bases and V 4 bases, and 10 bases lay outside the gene matches. The CDR3 sequence is 17 residues long. Germline CDR1 is MGHRA and CDR2 is YSYEKL. CDR3 protein: CASSLRSAGGPGNTIYF. The DNA of the CDR3 is TGCGCCAGCAGCCTCAGGTCCGCAGGGGGCCCTGGAAACACCATATATTTT.

This clone was counted only a few times. The gene calls are TRBV5-5 and TRBJ2-3; TRBD2 matches at 13 bases. This CDR3 comprises 15 residues. CDR1 is SGHKS and CDR2 is YYEKEE in the germline V gene (reference sequence). Trimming at V came to 3 bases and at J to 6 bases, leaving 4 bases not matched to a gene. The CDR3 is CASSSLAGGRDTQYF. The CDR3 DNA follows: TGTGCCAGCAGCTCACTAGCGGGGGGGCGGGATACGCAGTATTTT.

The chain links TRBV28 to TRBJ1-5; a weak D match, TRBD1 (5 bases). The germline V and J ends were trimmed by 7 bases and 7 bases, with 14 bases remaining between them. The CDR3 has 13 amino acids. The germline gives CDR1 MDHEN, CDR2 SYDVKM. CDR3 bases: TGTGCCAGCACCTTGGGGGGAGGACAGCCCCAGCATTTT. Its translation: CASTLGGGQPQHF.

The rearrangement links TRBV9 to TRBJ2-2, with 11 bases matching TRBD2. V was pared by 5 bases and J by 6 bases, with 9 bases of the junction left unmatched. Germline loops: CDR1 SGDLS, CDR2 YYNGEE. CDR3 length: 16 residues. DNA for the CDR3: TGTGCCAGCAGGACTACTAGCGGGAGCCAACCCGGGGAGCTGTTTTTT. Its translation is CASRTTSGSQPGELFF.

V gene TRBV2 combines with J gene TRBJ2-7; no reliable D call. Deletions cut 3 bases from V and 8 bases from J, with 8 bases between. The CDR3 has 11 residues. Germline-derived CDR1 and CDR2 are SNHLY and FYNNEI. The CDR3 loop reads CASSEYSQQYF. Here the CDR3 DNA reads TGTGCCAGCAGTGAGTACAGCCAGCAGTACTTC.

The rearrangement links TRBV7-2 to TRBJ2-1, with 12 bases fitting TRBD2. The CDR3 contains 18 residues. Germline values: CDR1 SGHTA, CDR2 FQGNSA. V was clipped by 3 bases and J by 4 bases; unmatched bases: 10. The CDR3 protein is CASSFSAGLAGTYNEQFF. In DNA form, the CDR3 reads TGTGCCAGCAGCTTCTCCGCCGGACTAGCGGGAACGTACAATGAGCAGTTCTTC. The entire variable domain, with the rest obtained from reference TRBV7-2 and TRBJ2-1, is as follows: GAGVSQSPSNKVTEKGKDVELRCDPISGHTALYWYRQSLGQGLEFLIYFQGNSAPDKSGLPSDRFSAERTGGSVSTLTIQRTQQEDSAVYLCASSFSAGLAGTYNEQFFGPGTRLTVL.

Only a few counts were recorded for this clone. The genes are TRBV28 and TRBJ1-2, with 7 bases aligning to TRBD1. CDR1 and CDR2 (germline): MDHEN, SYDVKM. This CDR3 comprises 16 residues. Trimming removed 3 bases from V and 2 bases from J; junction bases left unmatched: 9. The CDR3 loop reads CASSLGTRQGNYGYTF. The CDR3 bases are TGTGCCAGCAGTTTGGGGACTCGACAGGGAAACTATGGCTACACCTTC.

The V gene is TRBV13, the J gene TRBJ2-3, with TRBD2 matching over 7 bases. The V gene's germline CDR1 is PRHDT and CDR2 FYEKMQ (reference sequence). V shed 1 base and J 5 bases; nucleotides not matched to a gene: 6. The CDR3 totals 15 residues. The CDR3 spells CASSLAGRAQDTQYF. CDR3 DNA sequence: TGTGCCAGCAGCTTAGCGGGGAGGGCCCAAGATACGCAGTATTTT.

The chain has TRBV7-8 and TRBJ2-7; 8 bases map to TRBD2. V was clipped by 8 bases and J by 6 bases; unmatched bases: 15. The CDR3 is made up of 15 amino acids. The germline CDR1 and CDR2 sequences are SGHVS and FQNEAQ. The CDR3 nucleotides are TGTGCCAGCCTGTTGGGGGGAGCGGGAGCCCGCGAGCAGTACTTC. Its protein is CASLLGGAGAREQYF.

The chain recombines TRBV7-2 with TRBJ2-7, with 8 bases fitting TRBD2. The CDR3 has 15 residues. Trimming took 5 bases from V and 5 from J; bases not matched to a gene: 11. Germline V gene data show CDR1 as SGHTA and CDR2 as FQGNSA. Written as DNA, the CDR3 is TGTGCCAGCAGCGCTGAGGGACTAGAGGTTCACGAGCAGTACTTC. Its protein is CASSAEGLEVHEQYF.

The chain is built from TRBV11-2 and TRBJ2-3; 7 positions agree with TRBD2. Germline CDR1 reads SGHAT; CDR2 reads FQNNGV. This CDR3 contains 15 residues. V shed 4 bases, J shed 4 bases, and the junction held 8 bases outside the gene matches. The CDR3 is CASSSVTSSADTQYF. CDR3 sequence (DNA): TGTGCCAGCAGCTCCGTGACTAGCTCCGCAGATACGCAGTATTTT.

This sequence joins TRBV6-6 and TRBJ2-5; TRBD2 matches 8 bases. The ends lost 6 bases at V and 5 bases at J; junction bases unmatched: 11. CDR1 is MNHNY, CDR2 SVGAGI, per germline (reference sequence). The CDR3 is 15 residues long. CDR3 sequence reads: CASSRSGDGRETQYF. CDR3 nucleotides: TGTGCCAGCAGCCGTAGCGGGGACGGTAGGGAGACCCAGTACTTC.

The chain joins TRBV5-1 to TRBJ2-2, with 9 bases that match TRBD1. With 4 bases clipped from V and 6 bases from J, the junction kept 7 bases outside the gene matches. The CDR3 spans 15 residues. From germline, CDR1 is SGHRS and CDR2 YFSETQ. The CDR3, as DNA: TGCGCCAGCAGCCCCGGGACAGGGATGTCCGGGGAGCTGTTTTTT. Protein sequence: CASSPGTGMSGELFF.

The chain links TRBV13 to TRBJ2-1; unclear D gene. Germline V gene data show CDR1 as PRHDT and CDR2 as FYEKMQ (reference sequence). The CDR3 extends over 16 amino acids. With 2 bases removed from V and 0 bases from J, the gap between germline ends came to 11 bases. CDR3 bases: TGTGCCAGCAGCTTACGTCGCGGTAGCTCCTACAATGAGCAGTTCTTC. It encodes CASSLRRGSSYNEQFF.

The chain joins TRBV6-5 to TRBJ1-3; TRBD1 matches at 7 bases. This CDR3 is 16 amino acids long. The germline gives CDR1 MNHEY, CDR2 SVGAGI. V shed 0 bases and J 4 bases; nucleotides not matched to a gene: 6. The CDR3 DNA reads TGTGCCAGCAGTTACTCGAAAGGGGGCGAAGGAAACACCATATATTTT. This sequence encodes CASSYSKGGEGNTIYF.

This clone was seen only once. The V and J genes are TRBV7-9 and TRBJ2-7; 15 bases align to TRBD2. V dropped 6 bases and J dropped 6; count of bases not matched to a gene: 9. Germline assignment: CDR1 SEHNR and CDR2 FQNEAQ (reference sequence). This CDR3 contains 16 residues. The CDR3: CASRPSGTSGRIEQYF. The CDR3 DNA reads as TGTGCCAGCAGGCCCTCCGGGACTAGCGGGAGGATCGAGCAGTACTTC.

This clone occurred a few times. This sequence joins TRBV5-1 and TRBJ2-3, with TRBD1 matching 9 bases. Unmatched junction bases numbered 8, after V lost 4 bases and J lost 5 bases. This CDR3 contains 15 residues. The germline V gene encodes CDR1 SGHRS and CDR2 YFSETQ. This CDR3 is CASSPMTGGRDTQYF. The DNA of the CDR3 is TGCGCCAGCAGCCCAATGACAGGGGGAAGAGATACGCAGTATTTT.

V usage is TRBV25-1 and J usage is TRBJ2-5; 8 bases are a match to TRBD2. From germline, CDR1 is MGHDK and CDR2 SYGVNS. There are 16 residues in the CDR3. The junction had 5 bases not matched to a gene; V was cut back by 1 base and J by 1 base. The CDR3 DNA follows: TGTGCCAGCAGTGAATGGGGCGGGGGGACCCAAGAGACCCAGTACTTC. It specifies CASSEWGGGTQETQYF.

The rearrangement joins TRBV6-6 to TRBJ1-4, with D uncertain. V lost 0 bases, J lost 8 bases, and 16 bases lay in between. The germline V gene encodes CDR1 MNHNY and CDR2 SVGAGI (reference sequence). The CDR3 consists of 16 residues. As DNA, the CDR3 is TGTGCCAGCAGTTACTCGAATGACATCTATCGAGAAAAACTGTTTTTT. Protein product: CASSYSNDIYREKLFF.